This TCR beta chain was sequenced during a study of cytomegalovirus exposure and HLA in healthy donors. Study-level points and caveats: Available immune exposure information covered CMV serostatus only.

The PCR was carried out with 60 Vbeta primers and 13 Jbeta primers. The data were produced by immunoSEQ multiplex PCR, yet TCRdb's version contains in-frame clones alone and is incomplete. The repertoire includes 80,000 to 100,000 clones, around 77% of them detected once, and approximately 7% sits in the top ten. A remark on this clone: Its antigen is unknown.

The germline V and J ends were trimmed by 7 bases and 0 bases, with 12 bases remaining between them. The CDR3 loop spans 14 amino acids. The germline V gene has CDR1 LNHDA and CDR2 SQIVND (reference sequence). The sequence was obtained from a middle-aged man in good health and CMV-seropositive. Material for sequencing was PBMCs. The chain couples TRBV19 to TRBJ1-1; no firm D call. The CDR3 coding sequence is TGTGCCAGTACTTGGAACGGGATGAACACTGAAGCTTTCTTT. As protein: CASTWNGMNTEAFF.